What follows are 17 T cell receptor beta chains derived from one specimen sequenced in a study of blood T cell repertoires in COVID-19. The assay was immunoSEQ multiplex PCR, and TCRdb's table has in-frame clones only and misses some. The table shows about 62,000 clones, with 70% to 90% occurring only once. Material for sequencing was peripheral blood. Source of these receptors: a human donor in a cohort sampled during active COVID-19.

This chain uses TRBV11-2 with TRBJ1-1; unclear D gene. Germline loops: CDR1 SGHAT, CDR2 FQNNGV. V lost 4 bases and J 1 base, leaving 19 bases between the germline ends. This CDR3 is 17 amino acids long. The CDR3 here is CASSSSRTFSGNTEAFF. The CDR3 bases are TGTGCCAGCAGCTCTTCCAGGACGTTTAGCGGGAACACTGAAGCTTTCTTT.

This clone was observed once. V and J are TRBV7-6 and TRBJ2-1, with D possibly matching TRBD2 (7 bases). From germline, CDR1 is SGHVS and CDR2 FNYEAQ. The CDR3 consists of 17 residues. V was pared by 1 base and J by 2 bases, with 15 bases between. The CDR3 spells CASSLVFGGGPYNEQFF. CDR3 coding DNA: TGTGCCAGCAGCTTAGTGTTTGGGGGGGGCCCCTACAATGAGCAGTTCTTC.

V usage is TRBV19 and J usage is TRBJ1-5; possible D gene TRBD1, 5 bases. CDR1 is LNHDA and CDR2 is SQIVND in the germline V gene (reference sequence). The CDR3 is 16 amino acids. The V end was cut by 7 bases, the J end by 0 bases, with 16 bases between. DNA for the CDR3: TGTGCCAGTACTCCCCTGGGGGGAAATAGCAATCAGCCCCAGCATTTT. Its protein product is CASTPLGGNSNQPQHF. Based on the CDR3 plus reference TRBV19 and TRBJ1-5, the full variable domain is DGGITQSPKYLFRKEGQNVTLSCEQNLNHDAMYWYRQDPGQGLRLIYYSQIVNDFQKGDIAEGYSVSREKKESFPLTVTSAQKNPTAFYLCASTPLGGNSNQPQHFGDGTRLSIL.

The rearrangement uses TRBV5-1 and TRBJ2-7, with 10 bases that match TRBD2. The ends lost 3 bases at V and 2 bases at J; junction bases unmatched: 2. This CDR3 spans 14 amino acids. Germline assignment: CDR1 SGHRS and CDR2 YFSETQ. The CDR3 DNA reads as TGCGCCAGCAGCTGGACTAGCGGAGCCTACGAGCAGTACTTC. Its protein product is CASSWTSGAYEQYF.

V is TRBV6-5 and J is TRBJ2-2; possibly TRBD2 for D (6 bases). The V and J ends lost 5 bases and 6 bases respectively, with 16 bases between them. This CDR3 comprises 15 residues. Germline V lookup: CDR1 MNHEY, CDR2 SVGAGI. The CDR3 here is CASSSGHLSAGELFF. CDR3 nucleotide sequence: TGTGCCAGCAGTAGCGGGCACTTAAGCGCCGGGGAGCTGTTTTTT.

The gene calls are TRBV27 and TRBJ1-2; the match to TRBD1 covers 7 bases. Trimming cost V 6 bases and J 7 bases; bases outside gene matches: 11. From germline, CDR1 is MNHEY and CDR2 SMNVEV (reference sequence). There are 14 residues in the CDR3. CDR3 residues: CASSWTGGTGGYTF. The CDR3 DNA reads TGTGCCAGCAGCTGGACAGGTGGTACGGGTGGCTACACCTTC.

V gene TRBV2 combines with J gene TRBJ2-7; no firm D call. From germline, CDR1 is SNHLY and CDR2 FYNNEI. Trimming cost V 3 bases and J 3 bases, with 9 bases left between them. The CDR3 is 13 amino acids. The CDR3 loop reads CASSDGQNYEQYF. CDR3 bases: TGTGCCAGCAGTGATGGGCAGAACTACGAGCAGTACTTC.

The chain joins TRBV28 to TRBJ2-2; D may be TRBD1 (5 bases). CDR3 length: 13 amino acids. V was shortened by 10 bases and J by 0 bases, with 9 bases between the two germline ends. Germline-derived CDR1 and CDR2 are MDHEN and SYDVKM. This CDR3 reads CATMTANTGELFF. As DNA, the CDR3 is TGTGCCACCATGACAGCGAACACCGGGGAGCTGTTTTTT. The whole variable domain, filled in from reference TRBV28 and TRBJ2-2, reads DVKVTQSSRYLVKRTGEKVFLECVQDMDHENMFWYRQDPGLGLRLIYFSYDVKMKEKGDIPEGYSVSREKKERFSLILESASTNQTSMYLCATMTANTGELFFGEGSRLTVL.

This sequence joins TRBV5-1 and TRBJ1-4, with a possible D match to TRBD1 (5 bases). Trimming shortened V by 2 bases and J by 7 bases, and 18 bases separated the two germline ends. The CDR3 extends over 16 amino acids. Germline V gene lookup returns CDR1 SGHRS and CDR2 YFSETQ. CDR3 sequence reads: CASSLTGPAIPEKLFF. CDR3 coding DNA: TGCGCCAGCAGCTTAACAGGCCCCGCTATTCCTGAAAAACTGTTTTTT.

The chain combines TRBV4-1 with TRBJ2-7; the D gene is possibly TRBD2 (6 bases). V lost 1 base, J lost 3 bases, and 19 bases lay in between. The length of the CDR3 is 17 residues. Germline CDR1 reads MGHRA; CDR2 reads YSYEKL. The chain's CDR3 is CASSQVGEAASYYEQYF. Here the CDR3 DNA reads TGCGCCAGCAGCCAAGTCGGGGAGGCAGCAAGCTACTACGAGCAGTACTTC.

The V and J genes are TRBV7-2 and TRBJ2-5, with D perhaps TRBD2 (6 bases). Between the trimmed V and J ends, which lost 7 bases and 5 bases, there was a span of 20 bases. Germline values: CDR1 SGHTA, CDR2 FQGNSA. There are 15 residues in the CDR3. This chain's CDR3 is CASTPFGGIGETQYF. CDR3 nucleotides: TGTGCCAGCACCCCCTTCGGGGGTATCGGGGAGACCCAGTACTTC.

The CDR3 DNA reads as TGCAGCGTCAGACCGGGGTCACTGAACACTGAAGCTTTCTTT. It encodes CSVRPGSLNTEAFF. The rearrangement joins TRBV29-1 to TRBJ1-1, with D unclear. Per germline, CDR1 SQVTM and CDR2 ANQGSEA. Trimming removed 6 bases at V and 0 bases at J, with 14 bases between. CDR3 size: 14 residues. The full variable domain, its missing parts supplied by reference TRBV29-1 and TRBJ1-1, is SAVISQKPSRDICQRGTSLTIQCQVDSQVTMMFWYRQQPGQSLTLIATANQGSEATYESGFVIDKFPISRPNLTFSTLTVSNMSPEDSSIYLCSVRPGSLNTEAFFGQGTRLTVV.

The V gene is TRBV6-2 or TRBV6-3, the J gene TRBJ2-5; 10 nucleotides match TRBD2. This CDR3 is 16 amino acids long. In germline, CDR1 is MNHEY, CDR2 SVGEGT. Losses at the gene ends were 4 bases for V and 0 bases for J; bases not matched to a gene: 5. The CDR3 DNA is TGTGCCAGCAGTTTCGGACTAGCGGCGTACCAAGAGACCCAGTACTTC. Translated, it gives CASSFGLAAYQETQYF.

The CDR3 loop reads CAWIEWPGEKLFF. In DNA, the CDR3 is TGTGCCTGGATAGAATGGCCGGGTGAAAAACTGTTTTTT. The chain has TRBV30 and TRBJ1-4; D is ambiguous. The CDR3 contains 13 residues. Germline CDR1 and CDR2: GTSNPN and SVGIG (reference sequence). With 4 bases removed from V and 7 bases from J, the gap between germline ends came to 13 bases.

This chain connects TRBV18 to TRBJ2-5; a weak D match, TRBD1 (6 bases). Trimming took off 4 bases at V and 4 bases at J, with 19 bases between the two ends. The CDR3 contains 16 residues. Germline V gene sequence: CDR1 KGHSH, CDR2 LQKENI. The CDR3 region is CASSHSRGVGGETQYF. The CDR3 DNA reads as TGTGCCAGCTCACACAGCAGGGGAGTAGGGGGAGAGACCCAGTACTTC.

CDR3 sequence: CASSVRRGAHTF. As DNA, the CDR3 is TGTGCCAGCAGTGTCCGTAGGGGTGCCCACACCTTC. The chain carries TRBV12-3 or TRBV12-4 and TRBJ1-2, with a possible D match to TRBD1 (5 bases). This CDR3 has 12 amino acids. The V and J ends lost 5 bases and 12 bases respectively, with 16 bases between them.

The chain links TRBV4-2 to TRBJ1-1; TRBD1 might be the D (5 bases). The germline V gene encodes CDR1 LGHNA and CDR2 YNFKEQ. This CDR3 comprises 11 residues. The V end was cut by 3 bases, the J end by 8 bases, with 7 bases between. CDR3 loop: CASSQGLEAFF. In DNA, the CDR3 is TGTGCCAGCAGCCAGGGACTGGAAGCTTTCTTT.